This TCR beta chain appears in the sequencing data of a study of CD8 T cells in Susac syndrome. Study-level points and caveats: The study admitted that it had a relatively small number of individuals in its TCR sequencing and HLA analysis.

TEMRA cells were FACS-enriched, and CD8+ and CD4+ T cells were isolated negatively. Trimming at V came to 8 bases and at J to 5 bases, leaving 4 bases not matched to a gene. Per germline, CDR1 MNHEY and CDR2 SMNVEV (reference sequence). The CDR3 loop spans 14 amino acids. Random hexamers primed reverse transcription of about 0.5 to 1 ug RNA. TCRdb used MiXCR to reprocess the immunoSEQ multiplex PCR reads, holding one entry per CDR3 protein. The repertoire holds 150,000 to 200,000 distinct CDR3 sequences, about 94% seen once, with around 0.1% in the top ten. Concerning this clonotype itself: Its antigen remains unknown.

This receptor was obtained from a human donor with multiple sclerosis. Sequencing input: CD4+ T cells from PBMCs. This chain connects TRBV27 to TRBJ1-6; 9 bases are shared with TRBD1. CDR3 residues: CASGRDRDNSPLHF. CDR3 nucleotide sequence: TGTGCCAGCGGCCGGGACAGGGATAATTCACCCCTCCACTTT.